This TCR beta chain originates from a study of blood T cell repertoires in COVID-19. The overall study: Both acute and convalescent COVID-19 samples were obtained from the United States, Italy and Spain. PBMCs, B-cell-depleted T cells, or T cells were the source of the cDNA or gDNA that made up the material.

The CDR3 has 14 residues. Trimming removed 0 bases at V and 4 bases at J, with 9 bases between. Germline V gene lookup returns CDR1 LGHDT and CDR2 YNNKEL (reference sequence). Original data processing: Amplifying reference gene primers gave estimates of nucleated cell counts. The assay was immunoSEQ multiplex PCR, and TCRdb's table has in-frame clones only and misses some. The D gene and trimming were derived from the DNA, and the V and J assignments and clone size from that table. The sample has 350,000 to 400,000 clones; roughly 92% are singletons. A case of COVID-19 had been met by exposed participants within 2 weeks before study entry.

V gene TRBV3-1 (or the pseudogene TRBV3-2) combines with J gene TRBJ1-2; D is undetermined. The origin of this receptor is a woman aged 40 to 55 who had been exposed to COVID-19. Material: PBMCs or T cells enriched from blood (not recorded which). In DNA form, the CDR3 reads TGTGCCAGCAGCCAAGATTCGGTCTCCTATGGCTACACCTTC. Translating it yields CASSQDSVSYGYTF.